The T cell receptor (beta chain) described here comes from a study of T cells expressing NK-cell markers. The overall study: One of eight sequenced donors was HCMV-seronegative; the other seven were seropositive.

The CDR3 has 16 residues. The germline V gene encodes CDR1 SGHRS and CDR2 YFSETQ. With the 5' RACE reads reprocessed, TCRdb shows one record per CDR3 protein and no DNA. The table lists around 110,000 distinct CDR3 sequences. The sequence was collected from a woman aged 18 to 69 in good health. The chain employs TRBV5-1 and TRBJ2-1; TCRdb picks TRBD2, but there is no DNA to check that call. Sequencing was performed on blood T cells: a sorted CD56 or NKG2C T cell subset, CD4+ or CD8+ T cells, or bulk PBMC T cells (not recorded which). CDR3 in amino acids: CASSPGTSGGLWEQFF. The variable domain in full, completed from reference TRBV5-1 and TRBJ2-1, reads KAGVTQTPRYLIKTRGQQVTLSCSPISGHRSVSWYQQTPGQGLQFLFEYFSETQRNKGNFPGRFSGRQFSNSRSEMNVSTLELGDSALYLCASSPGTSGGLWEQFFGPGTRLTVL.